The 4 T cell receptor beta chains below were found in one sample sequenced in a study of cytomegalovirus exposure and HLA in healthy donors (TCRdb year 2017). The library was generated by the immunoSEQ multiplex PCR assay. For the multiplex PCR, a mixture combining 60 forward primers for TCR Vbeta segments and 13 reverse primers for TCR Jbeta segments was used. TCRdb mirrors the immuneACCESS table, restricted to in-frame sequences. Some clones are absent from its copies; in checked studies, under half trace to an unresolved V gene, and the reason for the others is unknown. This sample has about 94,000 clones in its table, and just under 80% of those were observed once. Around 3.8% of the sample is taken by the ten largest. Material: PBMCs. The receptors stem from a woman in her thirties or forties in good health and CMV-seronegative.

The rearrangement links TRBV5-1 to TRBJ2-2; D is possibly TRBD1 (5 bases). The V end was cut by 3 bases, the J end by 0 bases, with 12 bases between. The CDR3 is 16 amino acids. Germline V gene data show CDR1 as SGHRS and CDR2 as YFSETQ. CDR3 sequence (DNA): TGCGCCAGCAGCTCCCAGGGCCTGGCGAACACCGGGGAGCTGTTTTTT. This sequence encodes CASSSQGLANTGELFF.

The chain recombines TRBV30 with TRBJ1-4; D gene uncertain. The CDR3 sequence is 13 residues long. From germline, CDR1 is GTSNPN and CDR2 SVGIG (reference sequence). The ends were cut back, 5 bases at V and 11 bases at J, with 18 bases in the middle. As DNA, the CDR3 is TGTGCCTGGGCGTACCCAGGTAAAGGCAAACTGTTTTTT. Its translation is CAWAYPGKGKLFF.

The chain recombines TRBV6-1 with TRBJ2-3; 7 nucleotides align to TRBD2. Germline V gene lookup returns CDR1 MNHNS and CDR2 SASEGT. This CDR3 is built from 19 residues. V lost 1 base to trimming and J lost 2 bases; unmatched junction nucleotides: 15. The chain's CDR3 is CASSEVGWDAGADTDTQYF. The CDR3 nucleotides are TGTGCCAGCAGTGAAGTGGGGTGGGATGCGGGAGCCGACACAGATACGCAGTATTTT.

The rearrangement uses TRBV27 and TRBJ1-2, with 11 bases lining up with TRBD1. This CDR3 comprises 16 residues. V shed 6 bases, J shed 4 bases, and the junction held 10 bases outside the gene matches. Germline V gives CDR1 MNHEY, CDR2 SMNVEV (reference sequence). In DNA form, the CDR3 reads TGTGCCAGCAGCGTCCTTGGACAGGGGGCCTCCTATGGCTACACCTTC. Translating gives CASSVLGQGASYGYTF.